This T cell receptor (beta chain) was sequenced for a study of OX40 agonist ivuxolimab in advanced cancers. CDR1 and CDR2 from the germline V gene are SEHNR and FQNEAQ (reference sequence). The V end lost 3 bases, the J end lost 4 bases, and 18 bases lay between the germline ends. The CDR3 is 16 amino acids. Only in-frame clones appear in the TCRdb table, and some are missing; sequencing was by immunoSEQ multiplex PCR. Of about 15,000 clones in the sample, roughly 60% were seen once. This chain uses TRBV7-9 with TRBJ2-5; D is possibly TRBD2 (7 bases). The origin of this receptor is an adult with an advanced solid tumor such as melanoma, head and neck, liver or kidney cancer. The sequencing here drew on CD4+ or CD8+ T cells sorted from blood, taken in a trial of the OX40 agonist ivuxolimab. The CDR3 region is CASSFLEGGPGETQYF. CDR3 nucleotide sequence: TGTGCCAGCAGCTTTCTAGAGGGGGGGCCCGGAGAGACCCAGTACTTC. Full variable domain (missing parts from reference TRBV7-9 and TRBJ2-5): DTGVSQNPRHKITKRGQNVTFRCDPISEHNRLYWYRQTLGQGPEFLTYFQNEAQLEKSRLLSDRFSAERPKGSFSTLEIQRTEQGDSAMYLCASSFLEGGPGETQYFGPGTRLLVL.